This TCR beta chain was sequenced for a study of technical replicates of blood from four donors. This table comes from immunoSEQ multiplex PCR, and its TCRdb copy is limited to in-frame clones, with some not included. The sample consists of about 67,000 clones, roughly 98% of them appearing once. V lost 7 bases to trimming and J lost 2 bases; unmatched junction nucleotides: 8. This CDR3 contains 16 residues. Germline V CDR1 and CDR2: MNHEY, SMNVEV (reference sequence). J is TRBJ2-1 and V is TRBV27; 10 nucleotides line up with TRBD1. This clonotype originated in a human donor in good health. Sequencing was done on a sample of T cells isolated from PBMCs. CDR3 residues: CASTTGTGVTYNEQFF. In DNA form, the CDR3 reads TGTGCCAGCACCACCGGGACAGGGGTGACCTACAATGAGCAGTTCTTC.